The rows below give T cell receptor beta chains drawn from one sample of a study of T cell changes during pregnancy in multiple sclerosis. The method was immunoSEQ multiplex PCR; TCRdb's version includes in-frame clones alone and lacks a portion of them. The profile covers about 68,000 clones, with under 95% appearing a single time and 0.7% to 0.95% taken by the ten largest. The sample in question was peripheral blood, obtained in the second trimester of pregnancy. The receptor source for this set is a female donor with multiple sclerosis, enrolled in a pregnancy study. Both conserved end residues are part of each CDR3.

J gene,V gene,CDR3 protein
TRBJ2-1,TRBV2,CASIRDTSYNEQFF
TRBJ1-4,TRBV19,CASSTGIGEKLFF
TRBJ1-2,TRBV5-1,CASSLGPRGPDYGYTF
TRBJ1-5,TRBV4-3,CASSQGGGTNQPQHF
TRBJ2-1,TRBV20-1,CSAAKASEQFF
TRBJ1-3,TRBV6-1,CASSPGTGFGNTIYF
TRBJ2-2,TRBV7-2,CASSLVRGELFF
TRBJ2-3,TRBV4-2,CASSQDGTLAASTDTQYF
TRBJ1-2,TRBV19,CASQGRSGYTF
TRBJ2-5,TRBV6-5,CASRAGAETQYF
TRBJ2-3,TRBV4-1,CASSQDFSGSTDTQYF
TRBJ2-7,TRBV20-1,CSVGGSYEQYF
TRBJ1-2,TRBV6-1,CASSEAAGADGYTF
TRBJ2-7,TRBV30,CAWSAMTGGIGEQYF
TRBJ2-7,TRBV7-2,CASRGGGFTYEQYF
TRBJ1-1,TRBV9,CASSASKNTEAFF
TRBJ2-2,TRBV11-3,CASSHRQGGGELFF
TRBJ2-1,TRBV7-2,CASSADRDLEQFF
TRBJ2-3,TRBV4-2,CASSYPSSGDTDTQYF
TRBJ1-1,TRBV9,CASSIGPRGTEAFF
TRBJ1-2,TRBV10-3,CATLTGGGYTF
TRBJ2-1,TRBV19,CASRDRAEQFF
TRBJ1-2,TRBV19,CASSPKTGTNYGYTF
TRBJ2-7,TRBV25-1,CASSGQGDGEQYF
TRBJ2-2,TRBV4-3,CASSQVQGSYTGELFF
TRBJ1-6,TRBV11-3,CASSLGSDNSPLHF
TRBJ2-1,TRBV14,CASSHGTSGVYNEQFF
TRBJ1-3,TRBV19,CASRRSGGPGNTIYF
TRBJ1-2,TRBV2,CASRSDRGDYGYTF
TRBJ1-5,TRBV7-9,CASSLSTGTGSDQPQHF
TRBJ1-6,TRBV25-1,CASSDLRGSPLHF
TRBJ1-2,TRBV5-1,CASSYGQDYGYTF
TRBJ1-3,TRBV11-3,CASSLDLGNTIYF
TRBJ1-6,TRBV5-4,CASSLKDRFNSPLHF
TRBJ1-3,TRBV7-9,CASSLGDSLYSGNTIYF